This T cell receptor (beta chain) was retrieved from a study of shared clonotypes between healthy human individuals. Notes on this clone: Its specificity is not known.

Running of the assay took place at deep level. Over several immunoSEQ plates, each subset's genomic DNA was distributed in even portions. Here immunoSEQ multiplex PCR was the method, and the copy in TCRdb shows in-frame clones only, minus some. The repertoire has fewer than 1.8 million clones, approximately 98.5% of them found once; the top ten carry over 0.3%. Overall study findings and caveats: Sharing across a handful of donors was seen in around 5.1% of naive CD4 clonotypes.

Trimming shortened V by 1 base and J by 4 bases, and 13 bases separated the two germline ends. Germline CDR1 and CDR2: SQVTM and ANQGSEA. The CDR3 is made up of 14 amino acids. This receptor was taken from a man aged 30 to 45 in good health. The chain is built from TRBV29-1 and TRBJ2-5; possible D gene TRBD1, 6 bases. The specimen sequenced was naive CD4+ T cells sorted from blood. Subset indicated: CD45RA+ positively selected. CDR3 DNA: TGCAGCGTTGAAGGGCCAGGGGTGCGAGAGACCCAGTACTTC. Protein product: CSVEGPGVRETQYF.